Listed below are T cell receptor beta chains from one sample, sequenced in a study of response to subunit inactivated influenza vaccine. From the RT-PCR reads, TCRdb called clonotypes with MiXCR, one entry per CDR3 protein. The sample comprises 500,000 to 600,000 distinct CDR3 sequences, 10% to 15% of which are singletons, and about an eighth rests with the top ten. This specimen consisted of PBMCs from blood, obtained roughly 6 weeks after vaccination. Receptors were obtained from a man over 45 who received an inactivated influenza vaccine. CDR3s include the opening cysteine and the closing phenylalanine or tryptophan. The order of the fields is J gene, clone size, V gene, D gene, CDR3 DNA, CDR3 protein. D genes are given only for firm matches. Some rows have no size entry. The others give once, few or many, or a class for an expanded clone.

J: TRBJ2-7; size: few; V: TRBV7-2; D: NA; DNA: TGTGCCAGCAGCTTAAGGGTAGGAGGGAACTCCTACGAGCAGTACTTC; CDR3: CASSLRVGGNSYEQYF
J: TRBJ2-2; size: NA; V: TRBV4-3; D: TRBD2; DNA: TGCGCCAGCAGCCGGTGGACTAGCGGGAGGTTCGGGGAGCTGTTTTTT; CDR3: CASSRWTSGRFGELFF
J: TRBJ1-5; size: many; V: TRBV20-1; D: NA; DNA: TGCAGTGCCAAGCGCGACAGTGACAATCAGCCCCAGCATTTT; CDR3: CSAKRDSDNQPQHF
J: TRBJ2-7; size: NA; V: TRBV4-1; D: NA; DNA: TGCGCCAGCAGCCGAGGGACACCGATGGTAGAGCAGTACTTC; CDR3: CASSRGTPMVEQYF
J: TRBJ1-6; size: NA; V: TRBV12-3/TRBV12-4; D: NA; DNA: TGTGCCAGCAGTTTGGGGGGGGTGAATAATTCACCCCTCCACTTT; CDR3: CASSLGGVNNSPLHF
J: TRBJ2-5; size: NA; V: TRBV4-1; D: NA; DNA: TGCGCCAGCAGCCTCATAGCGGACCAAGAGACCCAGTACTTC; CDR3: CASSLIADQETQYF
J: TRBJ1-1; size: few; V: TRBV6-6; D: TRBD1; DNA: TGTGCCAGCAGTTCTGAGGACAGGAGAGAAGCTTTCTTT; CDR3: CASSSEDRREAFF
J: TRBJ2-1; size: NA; V: TRBV15; D: TRBD1; DNA: TGTGCCACCAGCATTGACAACAGGGGCTCCTACAATGAGCAGTTCTTC; CDR3: CATSIDNRGSYNEQFF
J: TRBJ2-5; size: NA; V: TRBV7-6; D: NA; DNA: TGTGCCAGCAGCTTAGCAGGGGAAAATGGGGAGACCCAGTACTTC; CDR3: CASSLAGENGETQYF
J: TRBJ2-5; size: NA; V: TRBV28; D: NA; DNA: TGTGCCAGCAGCTCAAGGGCCAGCTCGTACCAAGAGACCCAGTACTTC; CDR3: CASSSRASSYQETQYF
J: TRBJ2-7; size: NA; V: TRBV12-3/TRBV12-4; D: NA; DNA: TGTGCCAGCAGTCCTTCCCGTGCCCGCATTGGCGAGCAGTACTTC; CDR3: CASSPSRARIGEQYF
J: TRBJ2-4; size: few; V: TRBV20-1; D: NA; DNA: TGCAGTGCTAGTGACGGGGCTCTAGCCAAAAACATTCAGTACTTC; CDR3: CSASDGALAKNIQYF
J: TRBJ1-1; size: few; V: TRBV29-1; D: NA; DNA: TGCAGCGTTGCCCCTCGTATGACGAACACTGAAGCTTTCTTT; CDR3: CSVAPRMTNTEAFF
J: TRBJ1-1; size: many; V: TRBV29-1; D: NA; DNA: TGCAGCTCGAAAGAGAACACTGAAGCTTTCTTT; CDR3: CSSKENTEAFF
J: TRBJ2-7; size: many; V: TRBV29-1; D: NA; DNA: TGCAGCGTTGGGGACGGTCCCTACGAGCAGTACTTC; CDR3: CSVGDGPYEQYF
J: TRBJ2-2; size: few; V: TRBV5-1; D: NA; DNA: TGCGCCAGCAGCTTGGCCCCCAGGGGCACCGGGGAGCTGTTTTTT; CDR3: CASSLAPRGTGELFF
J: TRBJ2-3; size: NA; V: TRBV6-5; D: TRBD1; DNA: TGTGCCAGCAGTTCCCCAGCGACAGGGGGGAGGGATACGCAGTATTTT; CDR3: CASSSPATGGRDTQYF
J: TRBJ2-1; size: few; V: TRBV7-9; D: TRBD1; DNA: TGTGCCAGCAGCCCGGGACAGGGTGGTCATGAGCAGTTCTTC; CDR3: CASSPGQGGHEQFF
J: TRBJ2-5; size: NA; V: TRBV20-1; D: NA; DNA: TGCAGTGCTATCCGAAAGCCCCAAGAGACCCAGTACTTC; CDR3: CSAIRKPQETQYF
J: TRBJ1-1; size: NA; V: TRBV5-1; D: NA; DNA: TGCGCCAGCAGCTTGGACCCTGTAGGCACTGAAGCTTTCTTT; CDR3: CASSLDPVGTEAFF
J: TRBJ2-7; size: NA; V: TRBV27; D: TRBD2; DNA: TGTGCCAGCAGGCTAGCGGGGAGTTCCTACGAGCAGTACTTC; CDR3: CASRLAGSSYEQYF
J: TRBJ2-7; size: NA; V: TRBV7-8; D: TRBD1; DNA: TGTGCCAGCAGCCCCCGACAGGGGATAGGCGAGCAGTACTTC; CDR3: CASSPRQGIGEQYF
J: TRBJ2-5; size: many; V: TRBV5-1; D: NA; DNA: TGCGCCAGCAGCCTAGGGTCGGCCGACCAAGAGACCCAGTACTTC; CDR3: CASSLGSADQETQYF
J: TRBJ1-2; size: few; V: TRBV24-1; D: NA; DNA: TGTGCCACCAGTGATTGGGGCCCGTATGGCTACACCTTC; CDR3: CATSDWGPYGYTF
J: TRBJ2-7; size: few; V: TRBV4-2; D: TRBD2; DNA: TGTGCCAGCAGCCAAGATTTTACGGGGGGGCTCGAGCAGTACTTC; CDR3: CASSQDFTGGLEQYF
J: TRBJ2-7; size: few; V: TRBV6-1; D: TRBD1; DNA: TGTGCCAGCAGCCAGACGACAGGGACCACCTACGAGCAGTACTTC; CDR3: CASSQTTGTTYEQYF
J: TRBJ2-5; size: NA; V: TRBV5-1; D: TRBD1; DNA: TGCGCCAGCAGCTTGGACAGGGGGATGGAGACCCAGTACTTC; CDR3: CASSLDRGMETQYF
J: TRBJ2-3; size: many; V: TRBV29-1; D: NA; DNA: TGCAGCGGGTCGGACAGCCTTTATAATAACGTAGACACAGATACGCAGTATTTT; CDR3: CSGSDSLYNNVDTDTQYF
J: TRBJ2-1; size: NA; V: TRBV6-2/TRBV6-3; D: NA; DNA: TGTGCCACCGCCTGGGGAATCAATGAGCAGTTCTTC; CDR3: CATAWGINEQFF
J: TRBJ1-5; size: few; V: TRBV7-6; D: NA; DNA: TGTGCCAGCAACGCCCCCCTCCATAGCCAGCCCCAGCATTTT; CDR3: CASNAPLHSQPQHF
J: TRBJ2-7; size: few; V: TRBV29-1; D: NA; DNA: TGCAGCGTGCGGGTAACCCAGGGCGAGCAGTACTTC; CDR3: CSVRVTQGEQYF
J: TRBJ2-1; size: many; V: TRBV12-3/TRBV12-4; D: NA; DNA: TGTGCCAGCAGTTTAGGTGGGATTTCTTACAATGAGCAGTTCTTC; CDR3: CASSLGGISYNEQFF
J: TRBJ1-5; size: NA; V: TRBV7-9; D: NA; DNA: TGTGCCAGCAGCCCAAGCAGGGCCTCTGATCAGCCCCAGCATTTT; CDR3: CASSPSRASDQPQHF
J: TRBJ2-5; size: many; V: TRBV6-5; D: NA; DNA: TGTGCCAGCAGTTACTCGAGACAGGCGACCTTTCTAGAGACCCAGTACTTC; CDR3: CASSYSRQATFLETQYF
J: TRBJ2-3; size: many; V: TRBV5-1; D: NA; DNA: TGCGCCAGCAGCTTGGTTTCGGGTAGCACAGATACGCAGTATTTT; CDR3: CASSLVSGSTDTQYF
J: TRBJ2-3; size: few; V: TRBV7-9; D: NA; DNA: TGTGCCAGCAGCCCGAGGTTGGCCCCGGGCGCAGATACGCAGTATTTT; CDR3: CASSPRLAPGADTQYF
J: TRBJ1-5; size: NA; V: TRBV12-3/TRBV12-4; D: TRBD1; DNA: TGTGCCAGCAGATCGGACAGGGGAGTGGTTCAGCCCCAGCATTTT; CDR3: CASRSDRGVVQPQHF
J: TRBJ2-1; size: few; V: TRBV7-2; D: NA; DNA: TGTGCCAGCAGCTTCGACTCCCTATCCTACAATGAGCAGTTCTTC; CDR3: CASSFDSLSYNEQFF
J: TRBJ2-5; size: NA; V: TRBV6-2/TRBV6-3; D: NA; DNA: TGTGCCAGCAGTCGGTCAACCAGGGAGACCCAGTACTTC; CDR3: CASSRSTRETQYF
J: TRBJ2-3; size: few; V: TRBV2; D: NA; DNA: TGTGCCACCCCCCTGCCCGGAACAGATACGCAGTATTTT; CDR3: CATPLPGTDTQYF
J: TRBJ2-3; size: NA; V: TRBV4-3; D: NA; DNA: TGCGCCAGCAGCCAAGATGGGACCACAGATACGCAGTATTTT; CDR3: CASSQDGTTDTQYF
J: TRBJ2-7; size: few; V: TRBV12-3/TRBV12-4; D: NA; DNA: TGTGCCAGCAGTCAGTACGGGACGACCTACGAGCAGTACTTC; CDR3: CASSQYGTTYEQYF
J: TRBJ2-1; size: NA; V: TRBV29-1; D: NA; DNA: TGCAGCGTTGATTTCTACAATGAGCAGTTCTTC; CDR3: CSVDFYNEQFF
J: TRBJ2-1; size: NA; V: TRBV20-1; D: TRBD1; DNA: TGCAGTGCCCAGGGGGTGAAGCACAATGAGCAGTTCTTC; CDR3: CSAQGVKHNEQFF
J: TRBJ2-1; size: few; V: TRBV28; D: NA; DNA: TGTGCCAGCAGTTGGGTTTCGCGTGGAGATGAGCAGTTCTTC; CDR3: CASSWVSRGDEQFF
J: TRBJ2-5; size: NA; V: TRBV27; D: TRBD1; DNA: TGTGCCAGCAGTGCGACAGGGAGACAAGAGACCCAGTACTTC; CDR3: CASSATGRQETQYF
J: TRBJ2-7; size: NA; V: TRBV27; D: TRBD2; DNA: TGTGCCAGCAGCCCCGGGGTAGCGGGACCCTCCTACGAGCAGTACTTC; CDR3: CASSPGVAGPSYEQYF
J: TRBJ2-3; size: few; V: TRBV4-1; D: NA; DNA: TGCGCCAGCCAACTCCTGGCGGGGAAAGGCGGCACAGATACGCAGTATTTT; CDR3: CASQLLAGKGGTDTQYF
J: TRBJ1-2; size: NA; V: TRBV27; D: NA; DNA: TGTGCCAGCAGTTTCTTGGGTCCTAACTATGGCTACACCTTC; CDR3: CASSFLGPNYGYTF
J: TRBJ2-5; size: few; V: TRBV5-6; D: TRBD2; DNA: TGTGCCAGCAGCTTGTGGCCAGGGCTAGCGGAAGAGACCCAGTACTTC; CDR3: CASSLWPGLAEETQYF
J: TRBJ2-1; size: NA; V: TRBV7-2; D: NA; DNA: TGTGCCAGCAGGACCGACCACTCCTACAATGAGCAGTTCTTC; CDR3: CASRTDHSYNEQFF
J: TRBJ1-1; size: once; V: TRBV6-2/TRBV6-3; D: NA; DNA: TGTGCCAGCAGTTACTCGGTGTCCTGGACTGAAGCTTTCTTT; CDR3: CASSYSVSWTEAFF
J: TRBJ2-7; size: NA; V: TRBV7-2; D: NA; DNA: TGTGCCAGCAGCTTTGGGGTAGGCGAGCAGTACTTC; CDR3: CASSFGVGEQYF
J: TRBJ1-2; size: NA; V: TRBV10-3; D: TRBD1; DNA: TGTGCCATCAACGCGGACAGGGGAGGCTACACCTTC; CDR3: CAINADRGGYTF
J: TRBJ2-2; size: NA; V: TRBV9; D: NA; DNA: TGTGCCAGCAGCGGAAGACTATTCGGGGGGCTCGACACCGGGGAGCTGTTTTTT; CDR3: CASSGRLFGGLDTGELFF